A single sample is the source of the 26 T cell receptor beta chains below, sequenced in a study of vaccination and CD4 T cells after COVID-19. Sequencing of cultured CD4+ T cell DNA used the Oncomine TCR Beta short-read assay. A single record per CDR3 protein comes from TCRdb applying MiXCR to the PCR reads. The sample consists of about 10,000 distinct CDR3 sequences, 45% to 60% of them appearing once. For these receptors, no antigen is known. The treatment was: 10-day PBMC culture with coronavirus spike peptide pools or control peptides (ViraFEST assay). Source material: CD4+ T cells from blood, cultured in vitro. Source of these receptors: a human donor who had recovered from COVID-19.

This clonotype is labeled large. This chain links TRBV6-5 with TRBJ1-6, with D unclear. V shed 2 bases and J shed 9 bases, with 14 bases lying between them. The germline V gene encodes CDR1 MNHEY and CDR2 SVGAGI. This CDR3 is 15 amino acids long. CDR3 region: CASSYREGIGSPLHF. CDR3 nucleotides: TGTGCCAGCAGTTACCGTGAGGGAATTGGTTCACCCCTCCACTTT.

This sequence joins TRBV24-1 and TRBJ2-5; D unresolved. The CDR3 length is 12 residues. Germline-derived CDR1 and CDR2 are KGHDR and SFDVKD. The V end was cut by 3 bases, the J end by 2 bases, with 3 bases between. CDR3 sequence: CATSDRQETQYF. DNA for the CDR3: TGTGCCACCAGTGATCGGCAAGAGACCCAGTACTTC.

V is TRBV18 and J is TRBJ2-3; the D gene is possibly TRBD2 (6 bases). CDR1 is KGHSH and CDR2 is LQKENI in the germline V gene. The CDR3 extends over 15 amino acids. Trimming left V 2 bases short and J 0 bases short, with 9 bases between. The CDR3 loop reads CASSPVGGSTDTQYF. The CDR3 coding sequence is TGTGCCAGCTCACCAGTTGGGGGGAGCACAGATACGCAGTATTTT.

This chain connects TRBV2 to TRBJ2-6, with 8 bases that match TRBD2. In germline, CDR1 is SNHLY, CDR2 FYNNEI. CDR3 length equals 18 residues. V gave up 4 bases and J gave up 0 bases; unmatched junction bases: 8. The CDR3 DNA reads TGTGCCAGCAGTGCGGCGAGCGGGGGCAGCTCTGGGGCCAACGTCCTGACTTTC. Translated: CASSAASGGSSGANVLTF.

In DNA, the CDR3 is TGTGCCAGCAGTTACTGGGGGGCTATGAGCACAGATACGCAGTATTTT. It encodes CASSYWGAMSTDTQYF. The rearrangement uses TRBV27 and TRBJ2-3; D tentatively reads TRBD1 or TRBD2 (6 bases each). The CDR3 is 16 amino acids. Germline values: CDR1 MNHEY, CDR2 SMNVEV (reference sequence). The ends were cut back, 4 bases at V and 0 bases at J, with 14 bases in the middle.

In this sample, this clonotype turned up a few times. The genes are TRBV15 and TRBJ2-5, with D perhaps TRBD1 (6 bases). The ends were cut back, 4 bases at V and 4 bases at J, with 16 bases in the middle. Germline CDR1 is LNHNV and CDR2 is YYDKDF (reference sequence). This CDR3 contains 15 residues. CDR3 bases: TGTGCCACCAGCAACACAGGGCGTGCGGCAGAGACCCAGTACTTC. It specifies CATSNTGRAAETQYF.

Points on this clonotype: A junction end diverges from the germline sequence, so it may reflect a read error. The chain links TRBV7-6 to TRBJ2-5; 10 bases match TRBD2. The CDR3 spans 15 residues. The V gene's germline CDR1 is SGHVS and CDR2 FNYEAQ. This CDR3 reads CASSLLAGGQETQYF. The CDR3 DNA reads as TGTGCTAGCAGCTTATTAGCGGGGGGACAAGAGACCCAGTACTTC.

The CDR3 region has the DNA TGCAGTGCTAGAGAGTCAGTCAATAGCAATCAGCCCCAGCATTTT. Amino acid sequence: CSARESVNSNQPQHF. The rearrangement links TRBV20-1 to TRBJ1-5; D not resolved. CDR3 size: 15 residues. V lost 0 bases, J lost 0 bases, and 9 bases lay in between. Germline V CDR1 and CDR2: DFQATT, SNEGSKA (reference sequence).

The chain couples TRBV5-6 to TRBJ1-2, with a possible D match to TRBD1 (6 bases). The germline V gene encodes CDR1 SGHDT and CDR2 YYEEEE. The V end was cut by 4 bases, the J end by 4 bases, with 14 bases between. The CDR3 covers 14 residues. CDR3 nucleotide sequence: TGTGCCAGCAGCATATCCGGGGGGCCCTATGGCTACACCTTC. Translation: CASSISGGPYGYTF. Complete variable domain (other parts from reference TRBV5-6 and TRBJ1-2): DAGVTQSPTHLIKTRGQQVTLRCSPKSGHDTVSWYQQALGQGPQFIFQYYEEEERQRGNFPDRFSGHQFPNYSSELNVNALLLGDSALYLCASSISGGPYGYTFGSGTRLTVV.

The chain recombines TRBV7-2 with TRBJ2-5; D remains unclear. Germline-derived CDR1 and CDR2 are SGHTA and FQGNSA. The CDR3 has 14 residues. V was pared by 3 bases and J by 4 bases, with 12 bases between. The CDR3 region is CASSFSEVRETQYF. For the CDR3, the DNA is TGTGCCAGCAGCTTTAGTGAGGTTCGAGAGACCCAGTACTTC.

The rearrangement joins TRBV12-3 or TRBV12-4 to TRBJ1-6, with a tentative D call TRBD1 (5 bases). This CDR3 has 15 residues. Deletions cut 3 bases from V and 9 bases from J, with 15 bases between. This CDR3 is CASSLGPTGVSPLHF. DNA of the CDR3: TGTGCCAGCAGTTTGGGCCCAACGGGGGTTTCACCCCTCCACTTT.

This clonotype appeared once. The rearrangement uses TRBV10-3 and TRBJ2-5; D is unresolved. CDR1 and CDR2 (germline): ENHRY, SYGVKD. Trimming cost V 0 bases and J 2 bases, with 10 bases left between them. This CDR3 contains 15 residues. CDR3 loop: CAISESSQTQETQYF. The CDR3 nucleotides are TGTGCCATCAGTGAGTCGAGTCAGACACAAGAGACCCAGTACTTC.

The V gene is TRBV10-3, the J gene TRBJ1-6, with 8 bases fitting TRBD1. In germline, CDR1 is ENHRY, CDR2 SYGVKD. Losses at the gene ends were 6 bases for V and 10 bases for J; bases not matched to a gene: 8. The CDR3 loop spans 14 amino acids. As DNA, the CDR3 is TGTGCCATCAGGTCAGGACAGGGAGGCTCACCCCTCCACTTT. Protein product: CAIRSGQGGSPLHF.

V is TRBV12-3 or TRBV12-4 and J is TRBJ1-5, with D unresolved. This CDR3 has 11 amino acids. Trimming left V 3 bases short and J 6 bases short, with 3 bases between. CDR3 amino acids: CASSFGQPQHF. The DNA of the CDR3 is TGTGCCAGCAGTTTTGGTCAGCCCCAGCATTTT.

The chain combines TRBV24-1 with TRBJ1-2, with a tentative D call TRBD1 (6 bases). Trimming shortened V by 4 bases and J by 8 bases, and 16 bases separated the two germline ends. Germline CDR1 KGHDR, CDR2 SFDVKD. The CDR3 sequence is 14 residues long. The CDR3: CATSDPTGYRGYTF. CDR3 bases: TGTGCCACCAGTGACCCGACAGGCTATAGGGGCTACACCTTC.

The J gene is TRBJ1-1, the V gene TRBV6-1, with a possible D match to TRBD1 (6 bases). The germline V and J ends were trimmed by 4 bases and 11 bases, with 11 bases remaining between them. This CDR3 is 11 amino acids long. The germline gives CDR1 MNHNS, CDR2 SASEGT. The CDR3: CASSAGAGAFF. CDR3 DNA sequence: TGTGCCAGCAGTGCAGGGGCGGGGGCTTTCTTT.

The gene calls are TRBV19 and TRBJ1-5; the D is unclear. Deletions cut 3 bases from V and 6 bases from J, with 15 bases between. Germline V gives CDR1 LNHDA, CDR2 SQIVND (reference sequence). There are 15 residues in the CDR3. CDR3 amino acids: CASSIQRAVGQPQHF. For the CDR3, the DNA is TGTGCCAGTAGTATCCAAAGAGCGGTGGGTCAGCCCCAGCATTTT.

This clonotype showed up just a few times. CDR3 in amino acids: CASTPPAGDGRAPTDTQYF. The CDR3 coding sequence is TGTGCCAGTACCCCCCCCGCAGGGGACGGGAGGGCCCCCACAGATACGCAGTATTTT. The chain uses TRBV19 and TRBJ2-3, with TRBD2 identical over 8 bases. From germline, CDR1 is LNHDA and CDR2 SQIVND (reference sequence). This CDR3 region has 19 residues. The V segment lost 7 bases and the J segment 2 bases; nucleotides outside the gene matches: 20. Complete variable domain (other parts from reference TRBV19 and TRBJ2-3): DGGITQSPKYLFRKEGQNVTLSCEQNLNHDAMYWYRQDPGQGLRLIYYSQIVNDFQKGDIAEGYSVSREKKESFPLTVTSAQKNPTAFYLCASTPPAGDGRAPTDTQYFGPGTRLTVL.

CDR3 coding DNA: TGTGCCAGCAGTTACTCCAATCGAGTAGCGGGGGGAAGTGAGACCCAGTACTTC. It translates to CASSYSNRVAGGSETQYF. The genes are TRBV6-5 and TRBJ2-5; TRBD2 aligns across 10 bases. V dropped 0 bases and J dropped 5; count of bases not matched to a gene: 12. The CDR3 runs to 18 residues. Germline CDR1 MNHEY, CDR2 SVGAGI.

This clonotype appeared once. V and J are TRBV7-2 and TRBJ2-3, with D tentatively TRBD1 or TRBD2 (6 bases each). Trimming stripped 8 bases from V and 4 bases from J, with 16 bases between. The CDR3 loop spans 14 amino acids. Per germline, CDR1 SGHTA and CDR2 FQGNSA. The CDR3 reads CASRKGGQADTQYF. The CDR3 DNA reads as TGTGCCAGCCGAAAGGGGGGCCAGGCAGATACGCAGTATTTT.

CDR3 bases: TGTGCCAGCAGCTTAGAGGCGTCCTATTCACCCCTCCACTTT. It translates to CASSLEASYSPLHF. V usage is TRBV11-2 and J usage is TRBJ1-6; D remains unclear. This CDR3 is built from 14 residues. The V end was cut by 0 bases, the J end by 8 bases, with 8 bases between. Germline CDR1 SGHAT, CDR2 FQNNGV.

This clonotype was detected a few times. The rearrangement links TRBV7-2 to TRBJ2-3, with D tentatively TRBD1 or TRBD2 (6 bases each). Between the trimmed V and J ends, which lost 0 bases and 5 bases, there was a span of 12 bases. The CDR3 spans 15 residues. Germline V gives CDR1 SGHTA, CDR2 FQGNSA. The CDR3 nucleotides are TGTGCCAGCAGCTTAGCTGGGGGGCTTGGAGATACGCAGTATTTT. The encoded protein is CASSLAGGLGDTQYF. The whole variable domain, filled in from reference TRBV7-2 and TRBJ2-3, reads GAGVSQSPSNKVTEKGKDVELRCDPISGHTALYWYRQSLGQGLEFLIYFQGNSAPDKSGLPSDRFSAERTGGSVSTLTIQRTQQEDSAVYLCASSLAGGLGDTQYFGPGTRLTVL.

This chain links TRBV9 with TRBJ2-1, with D perhaps TRBD2 (6 bases). V was pared by 4 bases and J by 6 bases, with 17 bases between. This CDR3 comprises 15 residues. Germline loops: CDR1 SGDLS, CDR2 YYNGEE. The CDR3 region is CASSTPGTSVNEQFF. CDR3 coding DNA: TGTGCCAGCAGCACTCCCGGGACTTCGGTCAATGAGCAGTTCTTC.

The rearrangement uses TRBV12-3 or TRBV12-4 and TRBJ1-6; 8 bases fit TRBD1. The CDR3 is 13 amino acids. Trimming removed 5 bases from V and 9 bases from J; junction bases left unmatched: 3. The DNA of the CDR3 is TGTGCCAGCAGTCCTGGGACAGGTTCACCCCTCCACTTT. It is translated as CASSPGTGSPLHF.

About this clonotype: One end of the junction is discordant with germline, which a read error may explain. The CDR3 reads CGASNSRLAGVHEQYF. In DNA form, the CDR3 reads TGCGGTGCTAGTAATTCTAGGCTAGCGGGAGTCCACGAGCAGTACTTC. The chain recombines TRBV20-1 with TRBJ2-7; 10 bases are shared with TRBD2. This CDR3 is 16 amino acids long. Germline V gene lookup returns CDR1 DFQATT and CDR2 SNEGSKA (reference sequence).

This chain uses TRBV20-1 with TRBJ1-1; maybe TRBD1 (5 bases). This CDR3 is built from 13 residues. Trimming pared 3 bases from V and 0 bases from J, leaving 8 bases between. Germline CDR1 is DFQATT and CDR2 is SNEGSKA (reference sequence). DNA of the CDR3: TGCAGTGCTAGTGACAGTTTGAACACTGAAGCTTTCTTT. It specifies CSASDSLNTEAFF.